This T cell receptor (beta chain) was profiled in a study of Ad26.COV2.S vaccination and SARS-CoV-2 variants. Turning to the study itself: Ad26.COV2.S arm of COV1001 included the donor. Study-wide findings and caveats: It was reported that spike-specific CD8+ and CD4+ T cell responses were substantially broad after vaccination. Whether participants received vaccine or placebo, their non-spike TCR breadth was similar.

Described treatment: over 15 received Ad26.COV2.S at low or high dose, single or two shots; a few received placebo; per-sample allocation not given. Day 63 following the first vaccine or placebo injection was when the samples were taken. An Ad26 vector that expressed Wuhan-strain SARS-CoV-2 spike constituted the vaccine. Sequenced by immunoSEQ multiplex PCR; TCRdb stores in-frame clones only, minus some. The data hold about 480,000 clones, with approximately 88% observed a single time. In regard to this clone: Its specificity is not known.

Sequencing used peripheral blood, obtained in a trial of Ad26.COV2.S vaccine versus placebo. The TCR sequence derives from a person between 18 and 60 years old who received the Ad26.COV2.S COVID-19 vaccine or a placebo.

The CDR3 DNA is TGTGCCAGCAGTCGGGGGCAGGGGAGAACTGAAGCTTTCTTT. Translating gives CASSRGQGRTEAFF. The rearrangement links TRBV27 to TRBJ1-1; possible D gene TRBD1, 6 bases. The CDR3 length is 14 residues. Germline lookup yields CDR1 MNHEY and CDR2 SMNVEV (reference sequence). Trimming stripped 5 bases from V and 5 bases from J, with 15 bases between.